This T cell receptor (beta chain) was recovered during a study of spatial heterogeneity in lung cancer. From the 5' RACE reads, TCRdb called clonotypes with MiXCR, one entry per CDR3 protein. Here the sample spans roughly 17,000 distinct CDR3 sequences, 6.2% being singletons. To note about this clonotype: Its antigen is as yet unknown.

Notes on the study in general: Tracking of tumor mutation counts was seen in expanded intratumoral alpha and beta TCR counts.

Time point in this sample: sample taken at primary tumor resection. Unsorted whole RNA samples from tumor, nontumor lung or frozen PBMC were sequenced. The length of the CDR3 is 16 residues. Trimming stripped 5 bases from V and 7 bases from J, with 20 bases between. The germline gives CDR1 SGHTA, CDR2 FQGNSA. This chain joins TRBV7-2 and TRBJ1-4, with a possible D match to TRBD1 (6 bases). Sample: lung tumor tissue, taken at surgery. The TCR sequence derives from a male donor with early-stage non-small cell lung cancer. In DNA form, the CDR3 reads TGTGCCAGCAGCCGTAGCGGGGCGGGGGCAGGTGAAAAACTGTTTTTT. The encoded protein is CASSRSGAGAGEKLFF. Together with reference TRBV7-2 and TRBJ1-4, the CDR3 gives the full variable domain: GAGVSQSPSNKVTEKGKDVELRCDPISGHTALYWYRQSLGQGLEFLIYFQGNSAPDKSGLPSDRFSAERTGGSVSTLTIQRTQQEDSAVYLCASSRSGAGAGEKLFFGSGTQLSVL.